Following are 3 T cell receptor beta chains from one sample sequenced in a study of identical twins. TCRdb re-derived calls from the 5' RACE reads in MiXCR, one entry per CDR3 protein. The sample shows 600,000 to 800,000 distinct CDR3 sequences, roughly 20% of them seen only once. This same sample was also part of a study on T cells expressing NK-cell markers.

Source material: PBMCs. The receptors originated from a woman aged 18-29 years in good health.

A few counts support this clonotype. The J gene is TRBJ2-1, the V gene TRBV6-5; D ambiguous. Germline V gene lookup returns CDR1 MNHEY and CDR2 SVGAGI. V dropped 6 bases and J dropped 8 bases, with 8 bases sitting between them. This CDR3 has 11 residues. The CDR3 nucleotides are TGTGCCAGCAGCAGATTCGATGAGCAGTTCTTC. This sequence encodes CASSRFDEQFF.

This sequence joins TRBV11-2 and TRBJ2-1; 13 bases are shared with TRBD2. The junction had 15 bases not matched to a gene; V was cut back by 4 bases and J by 9 bases. This CDR3 has 18 residues. CDR1 and CDR2 (germline): SGHAT, FQNNGV. CDR3 nucleotides: TGTGCCAGCAGCTACCTCAGCGGACTAGCGGGAGATGGGGGTGAGCAGTTCTTC. Translated: CASSYLSGLAGDGGEQFF.

The rearrangement uses TRBV11-2 and TRBJ2-7; D is ambiguous. Per the germline V gene, CDR1 is SGHAT and CDR2 is FQNNGV. There are 15 residues in the CDR3. V was clipped by 0 bases and J by 1 base, with 10 bases between them. The CDR3 reads CASSLDLPQSYEQYF. As DNA, the CDR3 is TGTGCCAGCAGCTTAGATCTTCCACAATCCTACGAGCAGTACTTC.